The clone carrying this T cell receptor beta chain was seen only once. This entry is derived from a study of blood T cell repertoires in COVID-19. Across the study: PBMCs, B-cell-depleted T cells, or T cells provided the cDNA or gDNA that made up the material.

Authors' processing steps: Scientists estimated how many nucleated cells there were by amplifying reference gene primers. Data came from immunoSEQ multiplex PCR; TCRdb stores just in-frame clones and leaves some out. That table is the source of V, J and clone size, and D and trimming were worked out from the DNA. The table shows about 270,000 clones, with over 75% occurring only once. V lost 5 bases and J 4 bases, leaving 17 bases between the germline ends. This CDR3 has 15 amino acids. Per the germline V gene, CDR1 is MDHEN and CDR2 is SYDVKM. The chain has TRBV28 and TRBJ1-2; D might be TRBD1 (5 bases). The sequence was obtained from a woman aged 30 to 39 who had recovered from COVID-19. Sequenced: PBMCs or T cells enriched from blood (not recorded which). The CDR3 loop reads CASSPAGRGGYGYTF. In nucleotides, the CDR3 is TGTGCCAGCAGTCCCGCAGGTAGGGGTGGCTATGGCTACACCTTC.